This entry is about one T cell receptor (beta chain). The sample carries other DNA sequences with the same CDR3. This entry belongs to a study of shared clonotypes between healthy human individuals. Produced via immunoSEQ multiplex PCR; TCRdb's table is partial and in-frame only. The data contain over a million clones, under 99% of them singletons. Sequencing was carried out using naive CD4+ T cells sorted from blood. Subset of the sample: CD45RA+ positively selected. The sequence was obtained from a man younger than 40 in good health.

The CDR3 bases are TGTGCCAGCAGCTTAGCCTATTACAATGAGCAGTTCTTC. It yields the protein CASSLAYYNEQFF. V gene TRBV11-2 combines with J gene TRBJ2-1; no firm D call. This CDR3 comprises 13 residues. Germline values: CDR1 SGHAT, CDR2 FQNNGV. The V end lost 1 base, the J end lost 4 bases, and 5 bases lay between the germline ends. Filled out from reference TRBV11-2 and TRBJ2-1, the complete variable domain reads EAGVAQSPRYKIIEKRQSVAFWCNPISGHATLYWYQQILGQGPKLLIQFQNNGVVDDSQLPKDRFSAERLKGVDSTLKIQPAKLEDSAVYLCASSLAYYNEQFFGPGTRLTVL.